Detailed here is one T cell receptor (beta chain). Its specificity is unknown. The data originate from a study of post-analysis software for immune sequencing data. Unique molecular identifiers tagged the TCR beta cDNA libraries. Starting from roughly 1.1 to 9.2 million T cells, the study yielded hundreds of thousands of cDNA molecules. In TCRdb, the PCR reads were re-called with MiXCR into one record per CDR3 protein. The sample has fewer than 850,000 distinct CDR3 sequences, approximately 30% seen once. CDR3 size: 15 residues. CDR1 and CDR2 (germline): SGHTA, FQGNSA. With 1 base removed from V and 3 bases from J, the gap between germline ends came to 10 bases. Study results and limitations: Controls significantly exceeded multiple sclerosis patients in normalized Chao1 diversity. Comparison of patients with controls showed roughly five TRBV segments more frequent in patients, TRBV5-6, TRBV5-1 and TRBV20-1 among them.

The sample taken for sequencing was blood. The J gene is TRBJ1-5, the V gene TRBV7-2; tentatively, D is TRBD1 (6 bases). This receptor was taken from a girl under 18 with multiple sclerosis. The CDR3 nucleotides are TGTGCCAGCAGCTTAGTTGGGGGGCCCAATCAGCCCCAGCATTTT. It translates to CASSLVGGPNQPQHF.